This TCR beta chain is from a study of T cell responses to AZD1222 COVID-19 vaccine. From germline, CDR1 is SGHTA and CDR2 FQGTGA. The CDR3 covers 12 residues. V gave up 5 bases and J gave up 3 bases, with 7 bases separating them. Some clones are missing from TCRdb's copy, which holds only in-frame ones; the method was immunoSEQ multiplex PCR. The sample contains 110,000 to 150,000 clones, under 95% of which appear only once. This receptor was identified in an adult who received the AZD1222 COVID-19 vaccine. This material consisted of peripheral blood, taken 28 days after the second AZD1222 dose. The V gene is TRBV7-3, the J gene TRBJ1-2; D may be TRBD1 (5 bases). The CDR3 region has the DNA TGTGCCAGCAGCCGGGACCACTATGGCTACACCTTC. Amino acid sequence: CASSRDHYGYTF.